The 6 T cell receptor beta chains given below trace back to one sample, sequenced in a study of the immune and genomic landscape of osteosarcoma. Assay: immunoSEQ multiplex PCR; the TCRdb copy retains only in-frame clones and omits some. This table holds about 720 clones, over 65% found once. The sequenced sample consisted of metastatic tumor tissue from the lung. Source of these receptors: a boy under 18 with osteosarcoma.

J is TRBJ2-5 and V is TRBV11-2; 8 bases agree with TRBD1. The end of the DNA aligns better with TRBJ2-7, so the J call may be wrong. CDR1 SGHAT and CDR2 FQNNGV come from the germline V gene. This CDR3 has 15 residues. CDR3 loop: CASSLQGTGPYEQYF. The CDR3 region has the DNA TGTGCCAGCAGCTTACAAGGGACAGGTCCCTACGAGCAGTACTTC.

The chain carries TRBV7-2 and TRBJ2-6, with 10 bases fitting TRBD1. The CDR3 has 18 amino acids. Germline trimming cut 5 bases from V and 2 bases from J; bases unmatched to any gene: 9. Germline V gives CDR1 SGHTA, CDR2 FQGNSA. DNA for the CDR3: TGTGCCAGCAGCGCCAGACAGGGGGCGATGGCTGGGGCCAACGTCCTGACTTTC. Translation gives CASSARQGAMAGANVLTF.

V usage is TRBV5-3 and J usage is TRBJ1-2; 9 bases are a match to TRBD1. TRBV5-3 is an ORF, and what it does is uncertain. The CDR3 has 14 amino acids. The V gene end was trimmed by 4 bases and the J gene end by 7 bases; junction bases not matched to a gene: 8. CDR3 loop: CARSILTGGPGYTF. The CDR3 coding sequence is TGTGCCAGAAGCATTCTTACAGGGGGCCCTGGCTACACCTTC.

The rearrangement joins TRBV2 to TRBJ2-3; D is possibly TRBD1 or TRBD2 (6 bases each). V was pared by 7 bases and J by 1 base, with 15 bases between. The CDR3 loop spans 15 amino acids. Germline V gene data show CDR1 as SNHLY and CDR2 as FYNNEI. The CDR3 nucleotides are TGTGCCAGCAAAACGGGGGCTACGGGCACAGATACGCAGTATTTT. This sequence encodes CASKTGATGTDTQYF.

The V gene is TRBV2, the J gene TRBJ2-1; D assignment may be TRBD1 or TRBD2 (6 bases each). V lost 1 base and J lost 10, with 17 bases in between. Germline CDR1 reads SNHLY; CDR2 reads FYNNEI. This CDR3 spans 15 amino acids. CDR3 region: CASSEVGAGHREQFF. CDR3 nucleotides: TGTGCCAGCAGTGAAGTGGGGGCGGGGCACCGAGAGCAGTTCTTC.

The rearrangement joins TRBV7-2 to TRBJ2-5; D uncertain. Trimming took 1 base from V and 5 from J, leaving 14 bases between them. Germline V CDR1 and CDR2: SGHTA, FQGNSA. CDR3 length: 15 amino acids. The CDR3 region is CASSLVLLARETQYF. In DNA form, the CDR3 reads TGTGCCAGCAGCTTAGTACTACTTGCGAGGGAGACCCAGTACTTC.